The next 26 T cell receptor beta chains were all read from a single sample in a study of shared clonotypes between healthy human individuals. Produced via immunoSEQ multiplex PCR; TCRdb's table is partial and in-frame only. The data contain a few million clones, just over 90% of them singletons. CD8 cells classed as naive were CD45RO-negative and positively selected for CCR7, excluding terminally differentiated effector memory CD45RA+ cells. Sequenced: naive CD8+ T cells from PBMCs. The receptors shown here come from a young man in good health. Some clones in this sample may be carry-over from other donors' samples.

The CDR3 loop is CASIWGRGTQPQHF. The CDR3 DNA reads TGTGCCAGCATTTGGGGCAGGGGGACTCAGCCCCAGCATTTT. The V gene is TRBV28, the J gene TRBJ1-5, with 7 bases that match TRBD1. The CDR3 length is 14 residues. CDR1 and CDR2 from the germline V gene are MDHEN and SYDVKM. J was trimmed by 6 bases and V by 7 bases; bases with no gene match: 9.

The chain has TRBV9 and TRBJ2-3; D may be TRBD1 (5 bases). CDR1 is SGDLS, CDR2 YYNGEE, per germline. V was shortened by 5 bases and J by 9 bases, with 10 bases between the two germline ends. CDR3 size: 11 residues. CDR3 coding DNA: TGTGCCAGCAGGGCGCAGGGAACGCAGTATTTT. Protein product: CASRAQGTQYF.

V is TRBV7-2 and J is TRBJ2-3; D is perhaps TRBD1 or TRBD2 (6 bases each). Trimming removed 1 base at V and 0 bases at J, with 11 bases between. The germline CDR1 and CDR2 sequences are SGHTA and FQGNSA. This CDR3 comprises 16 residues. CDR3 protein: CASSLGGGPSTDTQYF. CDR3 nucleotide sequence: TGTGCCAGCAGCTTAGGTGGGGGGCCCAGCACAGATACGCAGTATTTT. The variable domain in full, with the rest retrieved from reference TRBV7-2 and TRBJ2-3, is GAGVSQSPSNKVTEKGKDVELRCDPISGHTALYWYRQSLGQGLEFLIYFQGNSAPDKSGLPSDRFSAERTGGSVSTLTIQRTQQEDSAVYLCASSLGGGPSTDTQYFGPGTRLTVL.

This chain links TRBV9 with TRBJ2-7; 7 nucleotides agree with TRBD1. The V segment lost 2 bases and the J segment 3 bases; nucleotides outside the gene matches: 5. The CDR3 has 14 amino acids. CDR1 and CDR2 (germline): SGDLS, YYNGEE. CDR3 residues: CASSVHRQGYEQYF. CDR3 bases: TGTGCCAGCAGCGTTCACAGACAGGGCTACGAGCAGTACTTC.

This chain connects TRBV9 to TRBJ2-1, with 12 bases matching TRBD2. Germline V lookup: CDR1 SGDLS, CDR2 YYNGEE. V lost 3 bases and J lost 7; bases outside the gene matches: 8. The CDR3 is 16 residues long. The CDR3: CASSDTLAGGGNEQFF. For the CDR3, the DNA is TGTGCCAGCAGCGATACACTAGCGGGAGGCGGAAATGAGCAGTTCTTC.

This chain joins TRBV5-1 and TRBJ2-1, with 11 bases that match TRBD2. Germline V gene sequence: CDR1 SGHRS, CDR2 YFSETQ. The junction had 8 bases not matched to a gene; V was cut back by 4 bases and J by 8 bases. CDR3 size: 15 residues. CDR3 region: CASSLTSGSIYEQFF. The CDR3 DNA reads TGCGCCAGCAGCCTCACTAGCGGGAGTATCTATGAGCAGTTCTTC.

V and J are TRBV7-3 and TRBJ2-1; D call uncertain. CDR3 size: 17 residues. Germline-derived CDR1 and CDR2 are SGHTA and FQGTGA. V lost 5 bases, J lost 5 bases, and 22 bases lay in between. CDR3 DNA sequence: TGTGCCAGCAGCCCGGCGAGTGGGCGAAGGGTTGACAATGAGCAGTTCTTC. Its protein is CASSPASGRRVDNEQFF.

The V and J genes are TRBV29-1 and TRBJ1-2, with D possibly TRBD1 on 5 matching bases. V lost 6 bases and J 4 bases, leaving 9 bases between the germline ends. Germline CDR1 SQVTM, CDR2 ANQGSEA. CDR3 length equals 11 residues. The CDR3 DNA reads as TGCAGCGTCTGGGGACCCTATGGCTACACCTTC. This gives the protein CSVWGPYGYTF.

The DNA of the CDR3 is TGTGCCAGCTCATATCCGGGAGAAGGGTATGGCTACACCTTC. Translating gives CASSYPGEGYGYTF. The V call is TRBV18, the J call TRBJ1-2, with no clear D. The V end lost 5 bases, the J end lost 5 bases, and 15 bases lay between the germline ends. CDR1 KGHSH and CDR2 LQKENI come from the germline V gene. This CDR3 contains 14 residues.

This sequence joins TRBV7-9 and TRBJ2-1; D perhaps matches TRBD1 (6 bases). Trimming removed 5 bases from V and 8 bases from J, with 16 bases in between. Germline V lookup: CDR1 SEHNR, CDR2 FQNEAQ (reference sequence). CDR3 length: 14 residues. CDR3 loop: CASSARGQTDEQFF. The CDR3 DNA reads TGTGCCAGCAGCGCCCGCGGACAGACCGATGAGCAGTTCTTC.

The CDR3 loop is CASTTIRYQETQYF. CDR3 in DNA: TGTGCCAGCACCACTATTCGGTACCAAGAGACCCAGTACTTC. The chain employs TRBV7-9 and TRBJ2-5; D gene ambiguous. CDR3 length: 14 amino acids. Germline V CDR1 and CDR2: SEHNR, FQNEAQ (reference sequence). The ends were cut back, 7 bases at V and 0 bases at J, with 12 bases in the middle.

To note about this clone: The sample has other DNA sequences that encode this CDR3 too. The rearrangement uses TRBV9 and TRBJ1-2, with 11 bases identical to TRBD1. Germline-derived CDR1 and CDR2 are SGDLS and YYNGEE. V trimming: 3 bases; J trimming: 7 bases; junction bases outside the gene matches: 8. CDR3 size: 15 residues. The CDR3 DNA reads TGTGCCAGCAGCGGACCGGGACAGGGGGTAGGTGGCTACACCTTC. Amino acids: CASSGPGQGVGGYTF. The variable domain in full, completed from reference TRBV9 and TRBJ1-2, reads DSGVTQTPKHLITATGQRVTLRCSPRSGDLSVYWYQQSLDQGLQFLIQYYNGEERAKGNILERFSAQQFPDLHSELNLSSLELGDSALYFCASSGPGQGVGGYTFGSGTRLTVV.

Worth noting for this clone: Other DNA sequences within the sample encode an identical CDR3. J is TRBJ2-3 and V is TRBV7-9; the D is unclear. CDR3 size: 12 residues. V was clipped by 2 bases and J by 4 bases, with 4 bases between them. Germline assignment: CDR1 SEHNR and CDR2 FQNEAQ (reference sequence). CDR3: CASSLLSDTQYF. The CDR3 nucleotides read TGTGCCAGCAGCTTACTGTCAGATACGCAGTATTTT.

This chain uses TRBV6-1 with TRBJ2-1; perhaps D is TRBD1 or TRBD2 (5 bases each). CDR1 and CDR2 (germline): MNHNS, SASEGT. The CDR3 sequence is 15 residues long. With 4 bases removed from V and 3 bases from J, the gap between germline ends came to 13 bases. The CDR3 is CASSATGTYYNEQFF. CDR3 in DNA: TGTGCCAGCAGTGCGACCGGGACCTACTACAATGAGCAGTTCTTC.

Worth noting for this clone: Other DNA sequences in this sample translate to the same CDR3. V gene TRBV27 combines with J gene TRBJ2-5; no firm D call. CDR3 length equals 13 residues. Trimming stripped 0 bases from V and 5 bases from J, with 7 bases between. Germline lookup yields CDR1 MNHEY and CDR2 SMNVEV (reference sequence). CDR3 in DNA: TGTGCCAGCAGTTTATCGCTATGGGAGACCCAGTACTTC. As protein: CASSLSLWETQYF.

J is TRBJ2-5 and V is TRBV4-1; D not certain. Near its end, the DNA agrees better with TRBJ2-7, so the J call may be wrong. The CDR3 covers 13 residues. CDR1 is MGHRA and CDR2 is YSYEKL in the germline V gene. The CDR3 spells CASSQDRWREQYF. The CDR3 DNA follows: TGCGCCAGCAGCCAAGATCGGTGGCGCGAGCAGTACTTC.

With respect to this clone: The sample has other DNA sequences that encode this CDR3 too. The V gene is TRBV30, the J gene TRBJ1-1; D gene unclear. Trimming left V 1 base short and J 1 base short, with 7 bases between. Germline CDR1 is GTSNPN and CDR2 is SVGIG (reference sequence). The CDR3 has 13 residues. CDR3 in DNA: TGTGCCTGGAGTGCCGGGTGGAACACTGAAGCTTTCTTT. It codes for CAWSAGWNTEAFF.

This clone was recorded a few times. The gene calls are TRBV7-9 and TRBJ1-5; possibly TRBD1 for D (5 bases). Trimming left V 5 bases short and J 3 bases short, with 11 bases between. The germline gives CDR1 SEHNR, CDR2 FQNEAQ (reference sequence). The CDR3 has 14 residues. CDR3 in amino acids: CASSDGTANQPQHF. CDR3 bases: TGTGCCAGCAGCGACGGGACGGCCAATCAGCCCCAGCATTTT.

This clone was observed once. The V and J genes are TRBV27 and TRBJ1-2; 7 positions match TRBD1. Trimming removed 5 bases from V and 3 bases from J; junction bases left unmatched: 9. The V gene's germline CDR1 is MNHEY and CDR2 SMNVEV (reference sequence). This CDR3 has 15 residues. The CDR3 sequence is CASSPITGQDYGYTF. CDR3 coding DNA: TGTGCCAGCAGTCCGATAACCGGACAGGACTATGGCTACACCTTC.

The chain is built from TRBV28 and TRBJ1-2; 9 bases are shared with TRBD1. The CDR3 covers 14 residues. V was pared by 9 bases and J by 4 bases, with 9 bases of the junction left unmatched. In germline, CDR1 is MDHEN, CDR2 SYDVKM. The DNA for the CDR3 is TGTGCCAGATTACAGGGGGCGAATTCCTATGGCTACACCTTC. Translation gives CARLQGANSYGYTF.

Details on this clone: Other DNA sequences in the same sample also yield this CDR3. V and J are TRBV28 and TRBJ2-3, with 9 bases aligning to TRBD2. This CDR3 has 14 amino acids. The germline V gene encodes CDR1 MDHEN and CDR2 SYDVKM. With V trimmed by 2 bases and J by 4 bases, 1 base remained unmatched. CDR3 coding DNA: TGTGCCAGCAGTTTAGCGGGAGGGCCAGATACGCAGTATTTT. This gives the protein CASSLAGGPDTQYF.

The chain employs TRBV27 and TRBJ2-7; D is unresolved. The CDR3 extends over 14 amino acids. Germline CDR1 and CDR2: MNHEY and SMNVEV (reference sequence). Trimming left V 0 bases short and J 3 bases short, with 9 bases between. The CDR3 sequence: CASSLSSVNYEQYF. The CDR3 nucleotides are TGTGCCAGCAGTTTATCTTCAGTGAACTACGAGCAGTACTTC.

The chain joins TRBV27 to TRBJ2-2; unclear D gene. Germline-derived CDR1 and CDR2 are MNHEY and SMNVEV (reference sequence). This CDR3 is 11 amino acids long. The V end lost 4 bases, the J end lost 8 bases, and 5 bases lay between the germline ends. DNA for the CDR3: TGTGCCAGCAGTTCAATGGGGGAGCTGTTTTTT. This codes for CASSSMGELFF.

V and J are TRBV19 and TRBJ2-5, with D perhaps TRBD2 (5 bases). The CDR3 runs to 16 residues. CDR1 LNHDA and CDR2 SQIVND come from the germline V gene (reference sequence). The V end was cut by 3 bases, the J end by 0 bases, with 14 bases between. The CDR3 loop is CASSIEAGWYQETQYF. The CDR3 DNA follows: TGTGCCAGTAGTATCGAGGCGGGTTGGTACCAAGAGACCCAGTACTTC. The full variable domain, rest sourced from reference TRBV19 and TRBJ2-5, is DGGITQSPKYLFRKEGQNVTLSCEQNLNHDAMYWYRQDPGQGLRLIYYSQIVNDFQKGDIAEGYSVSREKKESFPLTVTSAQKNPTAFYLCASSIEAGWYQETQYFGPGTRLLVL.

This chain connects TRBV27 to TRBJ2-5; 12 nucleotides align to TRBD1. The CDR3 has 16 amino acids. Germline CDR1 is MNHEY and CDR2 is SMNVEV (reference sequence). With V trimmed by 3 bases and J by 4 bases, 6 bases remained unmatched. CDR3: CASSLSGTGGGETQYF. The CDR3 DNA follows: TGTGCCAGCAGTTTGTCCGGGACAGGGGGCGGAGAGACCCAGTACTTC.

CDR3 bases: TGTGCCAGCAGTTTACACCTTGAAGCTTTCTTT. This encodes CASSLHLEAFF. The chain joins TRBV28 to TRBJ1-1; no clear D. The CDR3 contains 11 residues. Trimming shortened V by 2 bases and J by 7 bases, and 5 bases separated the two germline ends. Germline lookup yields CDR1 MDHEN and CDR2 SYDVKM.